The 17 T cell receptor beta chains given below trace back to one sample, sequenced in a study of blood T cell repertoires in COVID-19. The assay was immunoSEQ multiplex PCR, and TCRdb's table has in-frame clones only and misses some. This sample has about 210,000 clones, with 84% found just once. The material sequenced was peripheral blood. The receptors stem from a woman in her 50s with active or convalescent COVID-19.

Of note for this clone: A junction boundary mismatches the germline segment, possibly from a read error. The rearrangement uses TRBV28 and TRBJ1-6; D gene uncertain. The CDR3 totals 16 residues. CDR1 MDHEN and CDR2 SYDVKM come from the germline V gene. This chain's CDR3 is CASSPIKKAYNSPLHF. The CDR3, as DNA: TGTGCCAGCAGTCCGATCAAGAAAGCTTATAATTCGCCCCTCCACTTT.

Here the CDR3 reads CASSVEGQGNYEQYF. The CDR3 coding sequence is TGTGCCAGCAGCGTAGAGGGGCAGGGAAACTACGAGCAGTACTTC. This sequence joins TRBV9 and TRBJ2-7; a weak D match, TRBD1 (5 bases). The CDR3 is 15 residues long. Deletions cut 0 bases from V and 3 bases from J, with 13 bases between. Germline values: CDR1 SGDLS, CDR2 YYNGEE. Full variable domain (remainder filled in from reference TRBV9 and TRBJ2-7): DSGVTQTPKHLITATGQRVTLRCSPRSGDLSVYWYQQSLDQGLQFLIQYYNGEERAKGNILERFSAQQFPDLHSELNLSSLELGDSALYFCASSVEGQGNYEQYFGPGTRLTVT.

This chain joins TRBV5-6 and TRBJ2-6; TRBD1 agrees at 11 bases. Germline V gives CDR1 SGHDT, CDR2 YYEEEE. This CDR3 region has 19 residues. J lost 0 bases, V lost 0 bases, and 5 bases had no gene match. CDR3: CASSLEGTGGPSGANVLTF. The CDR3 nucleotides read TGTGCCAGCAGCTTGGAGGGGACAGGGGGACCCTCTGGGGCCAACGTCCTGACTTTC.

The V gene is TRBV19, the J gene TRBJ1-5; TRBD1 might be the D (5 bases). Looked up from germline, CDR1 is LNHDA and CDR2 is SQIVND (reference sequence). V lost 7 bases to trimming and J lost 2 bases, with 18 bases between them. The CDR3 is 16 amino acids. The CDR3 loop reads CASTRGEFRGNQPQHF. Here the CDR3 DNA reads TGTGCCAGTACTCGGGGGGAGTTTCGTGGCAATCAGCCCCAGCATTTT.

V usage is TRBV2 and J usage is TRBJ1-1, with D hard to call. The CDR3 spans 14 residues. Germline V lookup: CDR1 SNHLY, CDR2 FYNNEI. Trimming removed 1 base at V and 4 bases at J, with 10 bases between. The CDR3 sequence: CASSEGWESTEAFF. CDR3 bases: TGTGCCAGCAGTGAAGGATGGGAGAGCACTGAAGCTTTCTTT.

V usage is TRBV24-1 and J usage is TRBJ1-5; 11 positions agree with TRBD1. After removal of 10 bases from V and 4 bases from J, the junction contained 2 bases not matched to a gene. The CDR3 is 13 amino acids. Germline values: CDR1 KGHDR, CDR2 SFDVKD. CDR3 DNA: TGTGCCACGGGGACAGGGGGAAATCAGCCCCAGCATTTT. Protein sequence: CATGTGGNQPQHF.

This chain joins TRBV7-6 and TRBJ1-2; 7 bases are a match to TRBD1. The CDR3 runs 13 residues. V lost 3 bases, J lost 8 bases, and 6 bases stayed unmatched. Germline V gene lookup returns CDR1 SGHVS and CDR2 FNYEAQ. CDR3 sequence reads: CASSFRQGGGYTF. The CDR3 nucleotides are TGTGCCAGCAGCTTCCGACAGGGTGGCGGCTACACCTTC.

The CDR3 DNA is TGTGCCAGCAGCGACGGACAGGGGGCCTACAATGAGCAGTTCTTC. Protein: CASSDGQGAYNEQFF. This sequence joins TRBV27 and TRBJ2-1; 10 nucleotides line up with TRBD1. The CDR3 is made up of 15 amino acids. V gave up 6 bases and J gave up 2 bases; unmatched junction bases: 4. The germline V gene has CDR1 MNHEY and CDR2 SMNVEV (reference sequence).

The V gene is TRBV24-1, the J gene TRBJ1-3; no firm D call. Germline assignment: CDR1 KGHDR and CDR2 SFDVKD. Between the trimmed V and J ends, which lost 2 bases and 0 bases, there was a span of 13 bases. The CDR3 extends over 17 amino acids. The CDR3 reads CATSDSRGRGSGNTIYF. The CDR3 DNA reads TGTGCCACCAGTGATTCCCGAGGACGGGGCTCTGGAAACACCATATATTTT.

The rearrangement uses TRBV6-5 and TRBJ1-3, with D possibly TRBD1 on 6 matching bases. Trimming cost V 6 bases and J 4 bases, with 13 bases left between them. Germline CDR1 and CDR2: MNHEY and SVGAGI. This CDR3 is built from 14 residues. The CDR3 DNA is TGTGCCAGCAGCGGGGACACCTGGGGAAACACCATATATTTT. Translating it yields CASSGDTWGNTIYF.

V gene TRBV28 combines with J gene TRBJ1-2; no definite D call. V was pared by 7 bases and J by 7 bases, with 10 bases between. Looked up from germline, CDR1 is MDHEN and CDR2 is SYDVKM. The CDR3 extends over 11 amino acids. The CDR3: CASTLGSGYTF. CDR3 nucleotides: TGTGCCAGCACCCTGGGGAGTGGCTACACCTTC.

This chain uses TRBV28 with TRBJ1-2; 7 bases align to TRBD1. Per germline, CDR1 MDHEN and CDR2 SYDVKM. There are 12 residues in the CDR3. The V gene end was trimmed by 7 bases and the J gene end by 8 bases; junction bases not matched to a gene: 7. For the CDR3, the DNA is TGTGCCAGCATGACAGGGACGAGGGGCTACACCTTC. Encoded protein: CASMTGTRGYTF.

In its sample, this clone was seen a few times. This chain uses TRBV6-5 with TRBJ2-3; D remains ambiguous. Trimming shortened V by 6 bases and J by 6 bases, and 19 bases separated the two germline ends. Looked up from germline, CDR1 is MNHEY and CDR2 is SVGAGI. CDR3 length: 15 residues. The CDR3 is CASRTPRVSWDTQYF. The DNA for the CDR3 is TGTGCCAGCAGGACGCCCCGGGTCTCCTGGGATACGCAGTATTTT.

V and J are TRBV12-5 and TRBJ1-2; D ambiguous. The CDR3 spans 13 residues. The V end was cut by 4 bases, the J end by 7 bases, with 13 bases between. Germline lookup yields CDR1 LGHNT and CDR2 FRNRAP. CDR3 region: CASGSRVSIGYTF. The CDR3 DNA sequence: TGTGCTAGTGGTTCTCGGGTATCGATTGGCTACACCTTC.

The chain combines TRBV19 with TRBJ2-4, with a possible D match to TRBD2 (6 bases). Germline V gene data show CDR1 as LNHDA and CDR2 as SQIVND (reference sequence). Trimming removed 6 bases at V and 0 bases at J, with 12 bases between. The CDR3 runs 15 residues. In DNA form, the CDR3 reads TGTGCCAGTAGGGCGGGACGTCTAGCCAAAAACATTCAGTACTTC. It encodes CASRAGRLAKNIQYF.

The chain carries TRBV5-1 and TRBJ2-2; D unclear. The germline V gene has CDR1 SGHRS and CDR2 YFSETQ. Trimming took 2 bases from V and 4 from J, leaving 6 bases between them. The CDR3 totals 13 residues. The CDR3 here is CASSFPLTGELFF. DNA of the CDR3: TGCGCCAGCAGCTTCCCCCTCACCGGGGAGCTGTTTTTT.

The chain carries TRBV12-3 or TRBV12-4 and TRBJ2-3; D gene uncertain. V lost 5 bases and J 6 bases, leaving 9 bases between the germline ends. The CDR3 sequence is 12 residues long. In nucleotides, the CDR3 is TGTGCCAGCAGTCTGTCGTTTGATACGCAGTATTTT. Residues: CASSLSFDTQYF.